What follows is one TCR beta chain and its context. Which antigen it targets is not known. Per-nucleotide qualities are absent, and no much larger clonotype sits a single base away. The data derive from a study of blood T cell repertoires in COVID-19 (TCRdb year 2020). In terms of the full investigation: Collaborator samples came from the United States, Italy and Spain and covered acute and convalescent phases of COVID-19. The material from the prospective study consisted of cDNA or gDNA derived from T cells, B-cell-depleted T cells, or PBMCs. Deeply sampled blood TCRbeta repertoires from subjects exposed to, actively infected with, or recovered from COVID-19 were included in the dataset. The repertoires were released in a freely available public database meant as a resource for research on the immune response to SARS-CoV-2. The samples were drawn from two sources: the first 160 participants of the ongoing ImmuneRACE study, and 950 to 1,500 subjects contributed by 6 global collaborators. Sample metadata almost always included a de-identified subject ID, COVID-19 status, age in years and sex. Where available, HLA class I and class II types were taken from metadata supplied by the sample provider and were not determined by assay-based typing.

Study-level results and caveats: Clinical and demographic metadata were provided uncurated, with the amount varying by source and participant.

The CDR3 numbers 14 residues from cysteine through phenylalanine. The kept DNA is CDR3 alone, 42 bases in frame from the first base. Ends trimmed: V by 5 bases, J by 2 bases; bases unmatched to a gene: 4. Via the germline V gene, CDR1 is LGHNT and CDR2 FRNRAP. TCRbeta CDR3 regions were amplified from genomic DNA using the immunoSEQ Assay, a bias-controlled multiplex PCR. In the authors' own workflow: Within the assay, amplification of reference gene primers was used to estimate how many nucleated cells each sample contained. Sequence reads were collapsed and filtered to measure the absolute abundance of every unique TCRbeta CDR3 rearrangement. For each sample, productive Simpson clonality was calculated by taking the square root of Simpson's diversity index across productive rearrangements. The clones in this table, taken by TCRdb from immuneACCESS, are in-frame only. Not every clone is retained; where verified, under half of the shortfall comes from an unresolved V gene, and the cause of the rest is unknown. That table furnishes V, J and clone size, whereas the DNA furnished D and trimming. This sample has some 270,000 clones in its table, and more than 75% of those were observed once. Together, the top ten hold around 1.5% of the sample.

A second Seattle source provided samples from volunteer blood donors who had recovered from COVID-19. Collaborating institutions collected whole blood in K2EDTA tubes following their own protocols. Collaborator samples were shipped for TCRbeta analysis as frozen whole blood, isolated PBMCs, or DNA extracted from either sample type. The specimen was peripheral blood. This sequence was found in a woman aged 55-69 years who had recovered from COVID-19. The sequence joins TRBV12-5 to TRBJ2-3, and TRBD1 aligns with 7 junction nucleotides. The CDR3 corresponds to CASGPGQNTDTQYF. The DNA sequence is TGTGCTAGTGGTCCGGGACAGAACACAGATACGCAGTATTTT.